A single sample gave rise to the 3 T cell receptor beta chains below, sequenced in a study of cytomegalovirus exposure and HLA in healthy donors. The PCR ran on 60 Vbeta and 13 Jbeta primers. Sequencing used immunoSEQ multiplex PCR; TCRdb keeps in-frame clones, though not all of them. This specimen shows approximately 120,000 clones; the ten leading clones hold approximately 2.6%. Input material: PBMCs. Receptors originate from a man aged 25-40 years in good health and CMV-seronegative.

The chain couples TRBV6-6 to TRBJ2-3; 7 positions agree with TRBD2. CDR1 is MNHNY, CDR2 SVGAGI, per germline (reference sequence). The CDR3 is 16 residues long. V trimming: 10 bases; J trimming: 2 bases; junction bases outside the gene matches: 15. This chain's CDR3 is CATAGDSGGPTDTQYF. Written as DNA, the CDR3 is TGTGCCACCGCGGGAGACAGCGGCGGGCCCACAGATACGCAGTATTTT.

The rearrangement uses TRBV30 and TRBJ1-5, with TRBD1 matching over 8 bases. The ends lost 0 bases at V and 5 bases at J; junction bases unmatched: 6. The CDR3 is 15 residues long. In germline, CDR1 is GTSNPN, CDR2 SVGIG (reference sequence). CDR3 bases: TGTGCCTGGAGTGTACCGGGACAGGAGTATCAGCCCCAGCATTTT. It is translated as CAWSVPGQEYQPQHF.

The chain uses TRBV7-6 and TRBJ2-1, with 9 bases aligning to TRBD2. The V segment lost 6 bases and the J segment 5 bases; nucleotides outside the gene matches: 14. This CDR3 contains 17 residues. Per germline, CDR1 SGHVS and CDR2 FNYEAQ. CDR3 sequence (DNA): TGTGCCAGCAGTTTAACAACCGGGACTAGCAGAGACAATGAGCAGTTCTTC. Translating gives CASSLTTGTSRDNEQFF. The entire variable domain, with the rest obtained from reference TRBV7-6 and TRBJ2-1, is as follows: GAGVSQSPRYKVTKRGQDVALRCDPISGHVSLYWYRQALGQGPEFLTYFNYEAQQDKSGLPNDRFSAERPEGSISTLTIQRTEQRDSAMYRCASSLTTGTSRDNEQFFGPGTRLTVL.